The 11 T cell receptor beta chains listed next were all sequenced from one sample in a study of cytomegalovirus exposure and HLA in healthy donors. The PCR ran on 60 Vbeta and 13 Jbeta primers. Repertoires were generated with immunoSEQ multiplex PCR, while TCRdb's copy carries only in-frame clones and drops some. The table records 120,000 or so clones, around 85% of them present only once. The sequenced material came from PBMCs. The receptors stem from a man between 18 and 35 years old in good health and CMV-seropositive.

The chain links TRBV25-1 to TRBJ2-3; D is perhaps TRBD2 (6 bases). Trimming took 6 bases from V and 3 from J, leaving 13 bases between them. Looked up from germline, CDR1 is MGHDK and CDR2 is SYGVNS. CDR3 size: 14 residues. CDR3 in amino acids: CASRNSGGTDTQYF. DNA of the CDR3: TGTGCCAGCAGGAACTCCGGGGGTACAGATACGCAGTATTTT.

This clone was detected a few times. The chain couples TRBV19 to TRBJ1-5, with 8 bases fitting TRBD1. The CDR3 covers 19 residues. From germline, CDR1 is LNHDA and CDR2 SQIVND (reference sequence). The junction had 16 bases not matched to a gene; V was cut back by 3 bases and J by 3 bases. CDR3 amino acids: CASSIPPGTGSPFNQPQHF. For the CDR3, the DNA is TGTGCCAGTAGTATCCCCCCCGGGACAGGTAGCCCCTTCAATCAGCCCCAGCATTTT. Supplemented by reference TRBV19 and TRBJ1-5, the full variable domain reads DGGITQSPKYLFRKEGQNVTLSCEQNLNHDAMYWYRQDPGQGLRLIYYSQIVNDFQKGDIAEGYSVSREKKESFPLTVTSAQKNPTAFYLCASSIPPGTGSPFNQPQHFGDGTRLSIL.

The rearrangement joins TRBV19 to TRBJ2-5, with 7 positions matching TRBD2. After removal of 9 bases from V and 5 bases from J, the junction contained 12 bases not matched to a gene. There are 14 residues in the CDR3. The V gene's germline CDR1 is LNHDA and CDR2 SQIVND (reference sequence). This CDR3 reads CASRRGGGLETQYF. The DNA of the CDR3 is TGTGCCAGCCGTAGGGGCGGGGGTCTTGAGACCCAGTACTTC.

The gene calls are TRBV9 and TRBJ2-2; a weak D match, TRBD1 (6 bases). The CDR3 loop spans 15 amino acids. Germline-derived CDR1 and CDR2 are SGDLS and YYNGEE. The V gene lost 2 bases and the J gene lost 5 bases, with 13 bases spanning the gap. CDR3 DNA: TGTGCCAGCAGCGTGGAAGGGGGTCTGACCGGGGAGCTGTTTTTT. Amino acid sequence: CASSVEGGLTGELFF.

The J gene is TRBJ2-3, the V gene TRBV25-1; 11 bases agree with TRBD2. CDR1 and CDR2 (germline): MGHDK, SYGVNS. V was pared by 7 bases and J by 6 bases, with 15 bases of the junction left unmatched. The CDR3 extends over 17 amino acids. The chain's CDR3 is CASTETTSGSVVDTQYF. CDR3 nucleotide sequence: TGTGCCAGCACCGAAACAACTAGCGGGAGTGTCGTTGATACGCAGTATTTT.

The chain carries TRBV2 and TRBJ1-4; 8 nucleotides line up with TRBD1. The CDR3 has 15 amino acids. From germline, CDR1 is SNHLY and CDR2 FYNNEI. The trim removed 4 bases at V and 4 bases at J, leaving 5 bases unmatched. CDR3: CASSGRQGSNEKLFF. The CDR3 DNA is TGTGCCAGCAGTGGTCGACAGGGGAGTAATGAAAAACTGTTTTTT.

The V and J genes are TRBV5-1 and TRBJ2-5; 8 nucleotides match TRBD2. This CDR3 has 13 amino acids. The trim removed 0 bases at V and 11 bases at J, leaving 6 bases unmatched. Per germline, CDR1 SGHRS and CDR2 YFSETQ. The DNA for the CDR3 is TGCGCCAGCAGCTTGGCGAGCGGGAGTGATCAGTACTTC. It encodes CASSLASGSDQYF. The full variable domain, completed using reference TRBV5-1 and TRBJ2-5, is KAGVTQTPRYLIKTRGQQVTLSCSPISGHRSVSWYQQTPGQGLQFLFEYFSETQRNKGNFPGRFSGRQFSNSRSEMNVSTLELGDSALYLCASSLASGSDQYFGPGTRLLVL.

This sequence joins TRBV19 and TRBJ1-1; D may be TRBD1 (5 bases). The CDR3 has 14 residues. Per germline, CDR1 LNHDA and CDR2 SQIVND (reference sequence). Trimming left V 8 bases short and J 1 base short, with 14 bases between. The CDR3 bases are TGTGCCAGTTATAGGGACTCCCAGAACACTGAAGCTTTCTTT. Translation: CASYRDSQNTEAFF.

The chain recombines TRBV6-5 with TRBJ1-5; 8 positions agree with TRBD1. The trim removed 5 bases at V and 5 bases at J, leaving 5 bases unmatched. Germline CDR1 MNHEY, CDR2 SVGAGI. This CDR3 spans 14 amino acids. The CDR3 protein is CASSADRDYQPQHF. CDR3 coding DNA: TGTGCCAGCAGTGCGGACAGGGACTATCAGCCCCAGCATTTT.

The chain has TRBV20-1 and TRBJ1-2, with D perhaps matching TRBD1 (6 bases). CDR1 is DFQATT, CDR2 SNEGSKA, per germline (reference sequence). This CDR3 has 10 amino acids. The germline V and J ends were trimmed by 5 bases and 8 bases, with 9 bases remaining between them. The CDR3 nucleotides read TGCAGTGCTTACAGGGCCGGCTACACCTTC. It translates to CSAYRAGYTF.

The chain joins TRBV6-5 to TRBJ1-1; D gene ambiguous. The CDR3 length is 14 residues. CDR1 and CDR2 from the germline V gene are MNHEY and SVGAGI. V dropped 5 bases and J dropped 3 bases, with 13 bases sitting between them. This chain's CDR3 is CASSREVRDTEAFF. The CDR3 DNA follows: TGTGCCAGCAGTCGGGAGGTTAGGGACACTGAAGCTTTCTTT.